One T cell receptor beta chain is described in this entry. This study enrolled people aged about 18 to 90 from about two dozen US geographic areas. These data are taken from a study of blood T cell repertoires in COVID-19. About the study: Recovered Cohort 3 donors showed two negative PCRs, clearance, or symptom resolution.

The CDR3 contains 19 residues. Germline CDR1 is LGHDT and CDR2 is YNNKEL (reference sequence). V was trimmed by 3 bases and J by 5 bases, leaving 28 bases between them. In the original analysis: Nucleated cell counts were estimated from reference gene primer amplification. Here immunoSEQ multiplex PCR was the method, and the copy in TCRdb shows in-frame clones only, minus some. The V and J calls and clone size are taken from that table; D and trimming were inferred from the DNA. The repertoire holds roughly 190,000 clones, with 85% to 90% as singletons. Input material: PBMCs or T cells enriched from blood (not recorded which). The gene calls are TRBV3-1 (or the pseudogene TRBV3-2) and TRBJ1-1; perhaps TRBD1 as D (5 bases). The source is a woman aged 40 to 55 in a cohort exposed to, infected with or recovered from COVID-19 (not recorded which). CDR3 residues: CASSHDSSPGTHVRTEAFF. The CDR3, as DNA: TGTGCCAGCAGCCACGATTCCTCCCCCGGGACTCACGTGAGGACTGAAGCTTTCTTT.